The sequence of this T cell receptor beta chain was determined in a study of blood T cell repertoires in COVID-19. The CDR3 is made up of 14 amino acids. Germline lookup yields CDR1 LNHNV and CDR2 YYDKDF (reference sequence). Trimming cost V 5 bases and J 8 bases; bases outside gene matches: 6. Generated by immunoSEQ multiplex PCR, the TCRdb table keeps only in-frame clones and is missing some. The table records about 160,000 clones, roughly 87% of them present only once. The gene calls are TRBV15 and TRBJ1-4; 9 positions match TRBD1. The TCR originated in a middle-aged woman who had been exposed to COVID-19. The sequencing sample was made of PBMCs or T cells enriched from blood (not recorded which). The CDR3 sequence: CATSPGQGNEKLFF. CDR3 in DNA: TGTGCCACCAGCCCGGGACAGGGTAACGAAAAACTGTTTTTT.